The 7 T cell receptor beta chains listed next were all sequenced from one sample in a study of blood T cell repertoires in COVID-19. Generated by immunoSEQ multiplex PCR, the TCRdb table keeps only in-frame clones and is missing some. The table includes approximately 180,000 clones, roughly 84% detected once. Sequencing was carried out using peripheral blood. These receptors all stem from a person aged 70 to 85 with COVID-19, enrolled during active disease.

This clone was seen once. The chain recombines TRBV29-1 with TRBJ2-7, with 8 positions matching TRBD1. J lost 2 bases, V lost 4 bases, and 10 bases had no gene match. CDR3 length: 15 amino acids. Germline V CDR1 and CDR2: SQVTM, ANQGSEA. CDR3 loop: CSVVSSGTGAYEQYF. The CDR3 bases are TGCAGCGTTGTTTCGTCCGGGACAGGCGCCTACGAGCAGTACTTC.

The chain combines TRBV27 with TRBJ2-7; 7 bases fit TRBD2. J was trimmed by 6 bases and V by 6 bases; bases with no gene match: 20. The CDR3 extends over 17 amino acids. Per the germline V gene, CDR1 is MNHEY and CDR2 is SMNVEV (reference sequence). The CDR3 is CASSSGPWAGVRAEQYF. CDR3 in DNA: TGTGCCAGCAGCTCCGGCCCCTGGGCGGGGGTCCGGGCCGAGCAGTACTTC.

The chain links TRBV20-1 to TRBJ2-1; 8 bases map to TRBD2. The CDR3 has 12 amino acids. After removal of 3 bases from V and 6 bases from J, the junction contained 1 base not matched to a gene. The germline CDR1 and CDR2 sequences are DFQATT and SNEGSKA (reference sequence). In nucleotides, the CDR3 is TGCAGTGCTAGTGGGACTAGCAATGAGCAGTTCTTC. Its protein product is CSASGTSNEQFF.

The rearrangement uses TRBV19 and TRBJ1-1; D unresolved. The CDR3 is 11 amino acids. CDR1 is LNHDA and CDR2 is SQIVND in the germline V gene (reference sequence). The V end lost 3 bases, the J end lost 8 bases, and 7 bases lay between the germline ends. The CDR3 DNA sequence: TGTGCCAGTAGTATGGCAGTCGAAGCTTTCTTT. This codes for CASSMAVEAFF. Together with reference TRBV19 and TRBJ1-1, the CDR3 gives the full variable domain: DGGITQSPKYLFRKEGQNVTLSCEQNLNHDAMYWYRQDPGQGLRLIYYSQIVNDFQKGDIAEGYSVSREKKESFPLTVTSAQKNPTAFYLCASSMAVEAFFGQGTRLTVV.

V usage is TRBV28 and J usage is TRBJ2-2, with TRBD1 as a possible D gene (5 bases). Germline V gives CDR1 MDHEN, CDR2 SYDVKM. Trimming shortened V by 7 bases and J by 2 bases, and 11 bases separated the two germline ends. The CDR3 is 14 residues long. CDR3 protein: CASNVRVNTGELFF. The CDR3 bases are TGTGCCAGCAATGTCAGGGTAAACACCGGGGAGCTGTTTTTT. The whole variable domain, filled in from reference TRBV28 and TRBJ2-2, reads DVKVTQSSRYLVKRTGEKVFLECVQDMDHENMFWYRQDPGLGLRLIYFSYDVKMKEKGDIPEGYSVSREKKERFSLILESASTNQTSMYLCASNVRVNTGELFFGEGSRLTVL.

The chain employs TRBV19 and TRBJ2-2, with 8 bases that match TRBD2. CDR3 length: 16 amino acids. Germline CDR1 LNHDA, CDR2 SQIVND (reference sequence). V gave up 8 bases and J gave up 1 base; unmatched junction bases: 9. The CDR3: CASGSGGRLNTGELFF. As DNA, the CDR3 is TGTGCCAGTGGGAGCGGGGGTCGCTTGAACACCGGGGAGCTGTTTTTT.

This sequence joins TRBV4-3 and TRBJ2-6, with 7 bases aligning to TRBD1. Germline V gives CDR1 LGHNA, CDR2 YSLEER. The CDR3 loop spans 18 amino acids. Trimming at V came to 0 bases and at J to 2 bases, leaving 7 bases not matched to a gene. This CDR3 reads CASSQDRQGVAGANVLTF. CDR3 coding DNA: TGCGCCAGCAGCCAAGATCGGCAGGGGGTGGCTGGGGCCAACGTCCTGACTTTC.